Listed here is a single TCR beta chain. Its cognate antigen has yet to be identified. Base qualities are not provided; no much larger clone lies one nucleotide away. In the paper's terms, the treatment or condition label means: live attenuated yellow fever vaccine strain. A standard Ficoll-Paque protocol was used to isolate PBMCs from peripheral blood. Dynabeads CD4 and CD8 positive selection kits were used to isolate the CD4 and CD8 T-cell fractions. RNA was extracted with TriZol from bulk PBMCs, CD4 and CD8 fractions, and dextramer-positive and dextramer-negative fractions. This sample was taken from a study of T cells after yellow fever vaccination (dated by TCRdb to between 2018 and 2021). About the study as a whole: Libraries from fractions with low cell numbers were prepared with the SMART-Seq v4 Ultra Low Input RNA kit. Bulk PBMC replicates and cell subsets were isolated from blood drawn at multiple timepoints before and after both primary and secondary immunization. Bulk TCR alpha and beta repertoires were sequenced longitudinally to track T-cell clones before and after primary and booster YFV17D yellow fever vaccination. Two healthy male donors, one aged 18 to 30 and one aged 30 to 40 years, were included in the cohort. The research as a whole found: Compared with the primary T-cell response, the secondary T-cell response was faster but weaker, reaching its peak on day 5 rather than on day 15. After the booster, most of the clones that had expanded following primary vaccination were detected again (roughly 96% of CD4 and around 90% of CD8), which suggests that memory was broadly maintained. A small fraction of clonotypes showed up in both the CD4 and CD8 compartments, probably as a result of convergent recombination. Because only a couple of donors were included in the study, the extent to which the findings can be generalized is limited. FACS-sorted repertoires could contain abundant contaminating clonotypes from the bulk population, so computational filtering was required.

TCR cDNA was made using 5'RACE template switching, a step that added a universal primer site and unique molecular identifiers. cDNA synthesis was primed from both the TCR alpha and TCR beta constant segments. Library amplification used two PCR steps, and the second PCR step added sample barcodes and sequencing adapters. Libraries were sequenced on Illumina HiSeq 2500 (2x100 bp) or NovaSeq (2x150 bp). In the paper's pipeline: MIGEC handled demultiplexing of reads and collapsing into UMI consensus sequences, while MiXCR performed V(D)J alignment. Vaccine-responding clonotypes were defined with edgeR using replicate PBMC samples, requiring FDR below 0.01 and a log2 fold change above 5 up to day 15. CD4 or CD8 identity was assigned to each bulk clonotype according to whether the clonotype was present at higher abundance in the sequenced CD4 repertoire or the sequenced CD8 repertoire. TCRdb applied fastp at Q25 and MiXCR to the public reads, then kept only in-frame beta chains. Rows merge per CDR3 protein into single entries with the most common DNA and genes. In this record, the V and J calls reflect TCRdb's handling and not the investigators' own analysis. A total of around 300,000 distinct CDR3 sequences appear in this sample, roughly 13% of them only once. Around 0.49% of the sample rests with the top ten.

The clonotype comes from a man aged 25 to 40 who received the YFV17D yellow fever vaccine. Material: CD4+ T cells sorted from PBMCs, obtained 45 days after the yellow fever booster vaccination.

The CDR3 in this case is CSASSDIRQFF. The sequenced DNA: TGCAGTGCTAGTTCGGACATCAGGCAGTTCTTC. The chain is encoded by TRBV20-1 joined to TRBJ2-1; TRBD1 might be the D gene, on 5 matching bases. The germline V gene (reference sequence) supplies CDR1 DFQATT and CDR2 SNEGSKA. V is cut by 3 bases and J by 12 bases, and the space between the germline ends is 12 bases. Measured from the cysteine to the phenylalanine, the CDR3 is 11 residues long. Left in the record is the CDR3 DNA by itself, 33 bases read in frame from the first base.